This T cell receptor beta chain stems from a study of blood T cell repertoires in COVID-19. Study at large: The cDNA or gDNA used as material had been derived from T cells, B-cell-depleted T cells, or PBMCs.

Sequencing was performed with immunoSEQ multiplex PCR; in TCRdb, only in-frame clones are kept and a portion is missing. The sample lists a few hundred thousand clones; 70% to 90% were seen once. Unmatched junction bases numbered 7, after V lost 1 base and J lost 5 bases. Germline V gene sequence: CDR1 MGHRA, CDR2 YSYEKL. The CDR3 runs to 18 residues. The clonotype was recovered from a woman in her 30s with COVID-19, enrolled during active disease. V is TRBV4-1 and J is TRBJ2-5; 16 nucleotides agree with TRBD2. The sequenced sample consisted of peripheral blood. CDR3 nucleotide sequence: TGCGCCAGCAGCCAAGGAGGGACTAGCGGGGGGGAAGGGGAGACCCAGTACTTC. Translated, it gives CASSQGGTSGGEGETQYF.